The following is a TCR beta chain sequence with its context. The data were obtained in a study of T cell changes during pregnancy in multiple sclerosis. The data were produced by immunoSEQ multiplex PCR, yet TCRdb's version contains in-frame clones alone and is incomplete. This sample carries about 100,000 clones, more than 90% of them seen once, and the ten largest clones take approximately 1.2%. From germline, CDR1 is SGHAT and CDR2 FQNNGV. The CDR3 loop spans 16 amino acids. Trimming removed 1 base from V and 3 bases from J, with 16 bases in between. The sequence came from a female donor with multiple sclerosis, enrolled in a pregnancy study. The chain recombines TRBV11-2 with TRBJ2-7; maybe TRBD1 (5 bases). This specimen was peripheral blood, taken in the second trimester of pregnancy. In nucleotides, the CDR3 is TGTGCCAGCAGCTTAGGGCACGACAGTCCCAACTACGAGCAGTACTTC. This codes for CASSLGHDSPNYEQYF.